The T cell receptor (beta chain) under discussion was sequenced for a study of blood T cell repertoires in COVID-19. The wider study: T cells, B-cell-depleted T cells, or PBMCs supplied cDNA or gDNA.

Methods used by the authors: Reference gene primer amplification yielded estimated nucleated cell counts. Clones were sequenced by immunoSEQ multiplex PCR, and TCRdb holds only the in-frame ones, with some missing. The V and J calls and clone size are taken from that table; D and trimming were inferred from the DNA. Among over 200,000 clones listed, 84% were seen once. The V end was cut by 5 bases, the J end by 2 bases, with 16 bases between. The CDR3 spans 15 residues. Germline CDR1 MNHEY, CDR2 SVGAGI. The chain combines TRBV6-5 with TRBJ2-7, with D tentatively TRBD2 (5 bases). The TCR was taken from a woman older than 75 with active or convalescent COVID-19. Sequenced material: peripheral blood. In DNA, the CDR3 is TGTGCCAGCAGTCCCCGGCAGGCGGGCCCCTACGAGCAGTACTTC. It yields the protein CASSPRQAGPYEQYF.